This T cell receptor (beta chain) was sequenced in a study of T cells in Graves' hyperthyroidism and ophthalmopathy. Ten or more counts support this clonotype. It was RNA transcripts that yielded the amplified TCR beta CDR3 regions. TCR CDR3 underwent first-round RT-PCR with the HTBI primer set. In TCRdb, the multiplex PCR reads were re-called with MiXCR into one record per CDR3 protein. The sample includes roughly 510,000 distinct CDR3 sequences, 40% to 50% of them seen just once. Germline CDR1 is SEHNR and CDR2 is FQNEAQ (reference sequence). The V end lost 5 bases, the J end lost 5 bases, and 19 bases lay between the germline ends. The CDR3 contains 15 residues.

The chain carries TRBV7-9 and TRBJ2-7; either TRBD1 or TRBD2 may supply D (5 bases each). This receptor was identified in an adult woman with Graves' disease, either hyperthyroidism or ophthalmopathy (not recorded which). Sequencing was done on a sample of peripheral blood or thyroid tissue (not recorded which). CDR3 coding DNA: TGTGCCAGCAGCCCCCGGGACCCTCCATGGGACGAGCAGTACTTC. Its translation: CASSPRDPPWDEQYF.